The T cell receptor beta chain under discussion was sequenced for a study of blood T cell repertoires in COVID-19. Germline V lookup: CDR1 LNHDA, CDR2 SQIVND (reference sequence). Germline trimming cut 3 bases from V and 13 bases from J; bases unmatched to any gene: 11. The CDR3 runs to 15 residues. TCRdb keeps only in-frame clones here, not all; method: immunoSEQ multiplex PCR. The sample includes roughly 230,000 clones, 75% to 90% of them seen just once. This clone occurred a few times. This receptor was identified in a man aged 40-55 years with acute or convalescent COVID-19. V and J are TRBV19 and TRBJ2-6; TRBD1 matches at 8 bases. The specimen sequenced was peripheral blood. Here the CDR3 DNA reads TGTGCCAGTAGTATTCAACACAGGGGGACGTGGGTCCTGACTTTC. Translation: CASSIQHRGTWVLTF.